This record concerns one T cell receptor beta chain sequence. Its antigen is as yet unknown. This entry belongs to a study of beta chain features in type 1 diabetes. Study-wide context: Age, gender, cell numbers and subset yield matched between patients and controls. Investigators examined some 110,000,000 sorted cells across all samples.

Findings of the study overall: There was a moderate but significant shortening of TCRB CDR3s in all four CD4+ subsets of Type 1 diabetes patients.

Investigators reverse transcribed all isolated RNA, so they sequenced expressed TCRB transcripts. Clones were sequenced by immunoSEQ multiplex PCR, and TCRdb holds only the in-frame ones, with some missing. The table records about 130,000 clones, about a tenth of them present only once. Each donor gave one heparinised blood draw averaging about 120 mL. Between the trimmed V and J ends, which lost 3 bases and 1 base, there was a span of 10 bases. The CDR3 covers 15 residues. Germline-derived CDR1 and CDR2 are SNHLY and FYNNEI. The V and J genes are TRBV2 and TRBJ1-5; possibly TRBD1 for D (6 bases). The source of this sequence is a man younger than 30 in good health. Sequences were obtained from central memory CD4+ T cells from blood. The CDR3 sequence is CASSETGLSNQPQHF. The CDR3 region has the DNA TGTGCCAGCAGTGAGACAGGCCTCAGCAATCAGCCCCAGCATTTT.